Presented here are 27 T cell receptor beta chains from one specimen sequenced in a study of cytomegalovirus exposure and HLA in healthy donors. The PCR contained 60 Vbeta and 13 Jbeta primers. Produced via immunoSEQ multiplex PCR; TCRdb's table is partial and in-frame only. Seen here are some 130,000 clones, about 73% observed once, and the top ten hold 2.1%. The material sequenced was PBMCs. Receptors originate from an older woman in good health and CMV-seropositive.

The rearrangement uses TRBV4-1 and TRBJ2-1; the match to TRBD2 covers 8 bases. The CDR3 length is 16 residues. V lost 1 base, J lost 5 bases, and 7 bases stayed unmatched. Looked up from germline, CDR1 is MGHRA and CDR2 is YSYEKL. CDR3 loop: CASSQVATSANNEQFF. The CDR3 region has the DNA TGCGCCAGCAGCCAAGTGGCGACTAGCGCTAACAATGAGCAGTTCTTC.

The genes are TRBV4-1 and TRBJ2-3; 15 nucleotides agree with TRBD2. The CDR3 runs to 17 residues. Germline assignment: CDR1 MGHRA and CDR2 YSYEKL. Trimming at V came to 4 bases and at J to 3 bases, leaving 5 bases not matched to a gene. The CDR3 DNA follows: TGCGCCAGCAGCCGGGGACTAGCGGGAGGAAGGACAGATACGCAGTATTTT. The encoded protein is CASSRGLAGGRTDTQYF.

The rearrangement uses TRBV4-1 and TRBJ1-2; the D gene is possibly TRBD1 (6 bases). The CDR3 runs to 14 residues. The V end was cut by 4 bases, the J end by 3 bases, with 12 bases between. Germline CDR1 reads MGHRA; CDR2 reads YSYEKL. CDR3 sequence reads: CASSPRGRDYGYTF. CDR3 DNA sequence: TGCGCCAGCAGCCCCAGGGGAAGGGACTATGGCTACACCTTC.

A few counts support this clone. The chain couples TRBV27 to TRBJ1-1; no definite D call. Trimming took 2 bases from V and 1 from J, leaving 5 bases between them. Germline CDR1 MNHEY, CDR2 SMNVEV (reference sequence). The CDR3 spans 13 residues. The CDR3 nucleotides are TGTGCCAGCAGTTTAATACAGAACACTGAAGCTTTCTTT. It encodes CASSLIQNTEAFF.

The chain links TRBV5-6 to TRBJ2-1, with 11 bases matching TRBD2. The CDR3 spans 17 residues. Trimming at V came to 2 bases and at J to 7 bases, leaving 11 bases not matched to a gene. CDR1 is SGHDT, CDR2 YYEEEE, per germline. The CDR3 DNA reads TGTGCCAGCAGCTTACTCCGGGCGTCTAGCGGGAGGAATGAGCAGTTCTTC. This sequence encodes CASSLLRASSGRNEQFF.

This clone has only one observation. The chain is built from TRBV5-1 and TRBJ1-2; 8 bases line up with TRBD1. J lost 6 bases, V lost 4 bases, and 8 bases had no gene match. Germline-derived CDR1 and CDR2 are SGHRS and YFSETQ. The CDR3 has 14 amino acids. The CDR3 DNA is TGCGCCAGCAGCGGGGGACAGGTAAAGGATGGCTACACCTTC. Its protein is CASSGGQVKDGYTF.

CDR3 residues: CAGNRDRWSYEQYF. The CDR3 nucleotides read TGTGCCGGCAACCGGGACAGGTGGTCCTACGAGCAGTACTTC. The chain has TRBV2 and TRBJ2-7; 8 nucleotides line up with TRBD1. Trimming cost V 11 bases and J 1 base; bases outside gene matches: 10. Germline assignment: CDR1 SNHLY and CDR2 FYNNEI. The CDR3 totals 14 residues.

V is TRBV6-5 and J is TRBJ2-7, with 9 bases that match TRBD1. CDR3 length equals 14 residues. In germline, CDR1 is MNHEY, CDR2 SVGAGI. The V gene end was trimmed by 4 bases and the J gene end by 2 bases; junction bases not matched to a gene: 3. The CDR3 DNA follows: TGTGCCAGCAGTTCGACAGGGGGACCCTACGAGCAGTACTTC. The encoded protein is CASSSTGGPYEQYF.

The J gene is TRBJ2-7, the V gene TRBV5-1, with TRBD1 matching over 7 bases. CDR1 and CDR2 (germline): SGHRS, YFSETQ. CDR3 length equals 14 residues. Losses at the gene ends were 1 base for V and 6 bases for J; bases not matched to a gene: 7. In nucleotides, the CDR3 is TGCGCCAGCAGCTTGTCGAGAGGGGGCTTCGAGCAGTACTTC. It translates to CASSLSRGGFEQYF.

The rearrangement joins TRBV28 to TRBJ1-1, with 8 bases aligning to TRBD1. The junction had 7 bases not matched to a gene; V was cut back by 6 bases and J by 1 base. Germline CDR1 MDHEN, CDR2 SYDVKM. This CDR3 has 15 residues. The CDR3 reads CASSLGGQANTEAFF. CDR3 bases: TGTGCCAGCAGCTTGGGGGGACAGGCGAACACTGAAGCTTTCTTT.

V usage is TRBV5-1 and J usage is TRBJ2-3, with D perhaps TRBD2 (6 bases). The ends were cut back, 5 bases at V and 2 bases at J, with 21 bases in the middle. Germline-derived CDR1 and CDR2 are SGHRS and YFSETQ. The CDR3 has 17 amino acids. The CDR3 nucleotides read TGCGCCAGCAGGGGTGGGGGAGGCCAGACCTTCACAGATACGCAGTATTTT. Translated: CASRGGGGQTFTDTQYF.

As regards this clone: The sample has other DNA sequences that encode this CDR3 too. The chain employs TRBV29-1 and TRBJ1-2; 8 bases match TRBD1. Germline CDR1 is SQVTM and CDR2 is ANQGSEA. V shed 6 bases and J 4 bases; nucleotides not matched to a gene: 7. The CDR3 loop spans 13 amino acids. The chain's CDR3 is CSVSQGGSYGYTF. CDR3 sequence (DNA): TGCAGCGTCTCACAGGGGGGGAGCTATGGCTACACCTTC.

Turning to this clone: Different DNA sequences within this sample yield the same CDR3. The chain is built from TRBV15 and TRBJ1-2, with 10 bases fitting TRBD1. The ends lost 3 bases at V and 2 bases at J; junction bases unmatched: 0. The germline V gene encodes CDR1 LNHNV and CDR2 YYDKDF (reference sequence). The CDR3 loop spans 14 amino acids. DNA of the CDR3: TGTGCCACCAGCAGGGACAGGGGGAACTATGGCTACACCTTC. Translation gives CATSRDRGNYGYTF.

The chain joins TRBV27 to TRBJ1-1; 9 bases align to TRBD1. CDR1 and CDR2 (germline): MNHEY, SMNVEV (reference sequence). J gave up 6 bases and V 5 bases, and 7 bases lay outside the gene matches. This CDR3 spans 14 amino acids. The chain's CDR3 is CASSPPGQGPEAFF. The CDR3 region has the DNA TGTGCCAGCAGTCCCCCGGGACAGGGCCCTGAAGCTTTCTTT.

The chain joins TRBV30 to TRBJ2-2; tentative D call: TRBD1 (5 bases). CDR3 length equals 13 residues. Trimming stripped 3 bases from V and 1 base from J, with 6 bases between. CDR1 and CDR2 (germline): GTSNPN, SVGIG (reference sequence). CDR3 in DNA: TGTGCCTGGAGGACAGTGAACACCGGGGAGCTGTTTTTT. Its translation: CAWRTVNTGELFF.

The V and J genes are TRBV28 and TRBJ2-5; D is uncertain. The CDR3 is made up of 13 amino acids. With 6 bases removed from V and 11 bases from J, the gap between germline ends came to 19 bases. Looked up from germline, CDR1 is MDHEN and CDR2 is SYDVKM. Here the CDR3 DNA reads TGTGCCAGCAGCCCCGGCGGTTTCTTGGAGCAGTACTTC. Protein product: CASSPGGFLEQYF.

CDR3 region: CASGQGYGYTF. For the CDR3, the DNA is TGCGCCAGCGGACAGGGCTATGGCTACACCTTC. The V gene is TRBV10-1, the J gene TRBJ1-2, with 8 bases identical to TRBD1. This CDR3 has 11 residues. Trimming removed 8 bases from V and 4 bases from J; junction bases left unmatched: 0. Germline assignment: CDR1 WNHNN and CDR2 SYGVQD (reference sequence).

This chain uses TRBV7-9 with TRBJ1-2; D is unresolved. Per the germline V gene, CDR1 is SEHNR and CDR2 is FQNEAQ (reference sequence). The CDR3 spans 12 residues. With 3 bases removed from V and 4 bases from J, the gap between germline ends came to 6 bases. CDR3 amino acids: CASSLEVYGYTF. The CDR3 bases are TGTGCCAGCAGCTTGGAGGTCTATGGCTACACCTTC.

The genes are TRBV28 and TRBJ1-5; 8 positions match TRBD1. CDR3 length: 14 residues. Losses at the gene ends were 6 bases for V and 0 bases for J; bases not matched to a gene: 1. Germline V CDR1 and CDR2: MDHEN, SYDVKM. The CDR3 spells CASRGQVSNQPQHF. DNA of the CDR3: TGTGCCAGCAGGGGACAGGTTAGCAATCAGCCCCAGCATTTT.

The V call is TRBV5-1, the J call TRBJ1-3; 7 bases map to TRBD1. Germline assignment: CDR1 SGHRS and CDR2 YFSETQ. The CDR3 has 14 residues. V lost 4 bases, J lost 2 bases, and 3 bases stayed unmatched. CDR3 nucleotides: TGCGCCAGCAGCCCCGACAGGGCTGGAAACACCATATATTTT. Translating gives CASSPDRAGNTIYF.

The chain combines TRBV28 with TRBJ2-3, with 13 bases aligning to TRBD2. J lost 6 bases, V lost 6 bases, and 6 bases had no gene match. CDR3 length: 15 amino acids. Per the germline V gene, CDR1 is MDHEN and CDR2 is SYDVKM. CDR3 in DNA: TGTGCCAGCAGCACTAGCGGGAGGGCCACCGATACGCAGTATTTT. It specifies CASSTSGRATDTQYF.

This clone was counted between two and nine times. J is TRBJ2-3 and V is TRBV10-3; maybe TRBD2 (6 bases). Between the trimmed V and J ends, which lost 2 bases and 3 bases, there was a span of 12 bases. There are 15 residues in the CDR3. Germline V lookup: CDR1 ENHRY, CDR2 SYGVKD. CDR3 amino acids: CAISEGGVGTDTQYF. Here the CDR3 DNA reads TGTGCCATCAGTGAGGGAGGGGTGGGTACAGATACGCAGTATTTT.

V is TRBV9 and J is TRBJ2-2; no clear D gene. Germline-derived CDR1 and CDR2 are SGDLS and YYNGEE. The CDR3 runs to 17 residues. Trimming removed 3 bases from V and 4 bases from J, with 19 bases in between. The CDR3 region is CASSGSPSPAATGELFF. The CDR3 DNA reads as TGTGCCAGCAGCGGTAGCCCTTCCCCGGCTGCCACCGGGGAGCTGTTTTTT.

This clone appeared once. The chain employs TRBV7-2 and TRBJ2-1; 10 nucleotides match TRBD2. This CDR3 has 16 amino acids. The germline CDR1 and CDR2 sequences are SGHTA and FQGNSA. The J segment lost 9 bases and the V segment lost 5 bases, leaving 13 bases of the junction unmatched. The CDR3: CASSPRLLAGRAEQFF. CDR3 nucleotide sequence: TGTGCCAGCAGCCCCCGCCTACTAGCGGGGAGGGCTGAGCAGTTCTTC. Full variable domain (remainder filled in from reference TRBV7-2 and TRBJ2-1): GAGVSQSPSNKVTEKGKDVELRCDPISGHTALYWYRQSLGQGLEFLIYFQGNSAPDKSGLPSDRFSAERTGGSVSTLTIQRTQQEDSAVYLCASSPRLLAGRAEQFFGPGTRLTVL.

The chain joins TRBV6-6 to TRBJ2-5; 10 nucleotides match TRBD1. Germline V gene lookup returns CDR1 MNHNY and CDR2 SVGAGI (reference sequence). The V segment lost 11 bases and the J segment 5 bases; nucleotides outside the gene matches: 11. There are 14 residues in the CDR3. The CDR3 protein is CAGRQGAMGETQYF. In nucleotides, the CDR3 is TGTGCCGGCCGACAGGGGGCTATGGGGGAGACCCAGTACTTC.

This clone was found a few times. The CDR3 DNA reads TGTGCCAGCAGCGACCGGAGGGGGCGTAACTATGGCTACACCTTC. It is translated as CASSDRRGRNYGYTF. The chain links TRBV5-4 to TRBJ1-2; 7 positions agree with TRBD1. Trimming at V came to 4 bases and at J to 1 base, leaving 7 bases not matched to a gene. The germline V gene encodes CDR1 SGHNT and CDR2 YYREEE (reference sequence). This CDR3 contains 15 residues.

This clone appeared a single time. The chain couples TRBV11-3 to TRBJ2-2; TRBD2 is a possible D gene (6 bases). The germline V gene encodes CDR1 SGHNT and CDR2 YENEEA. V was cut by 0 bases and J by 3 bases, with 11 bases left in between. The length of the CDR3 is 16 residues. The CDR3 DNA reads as TGTGCCAGCAGCTTAGATCGGGGGACTTACACCGGGGAGCTGTTTTTT. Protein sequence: CASSLDRGTYTGELFF.